Below, 27 T cell receptor beta chains from the same sample are listed, as sequenced in a study of CD8 T cells in ankylosing spondylitis. TCRdb reanalysed the 5' RACE reads using MiXCR and keeps one entry per CDR3 protein. This sample yields some 87,000 distinct CDR3 sequences, of which about 9.1% are seen a single time; 5.1% belongs to the top ten. Sequenced input: blood, either unsorted or a sorted T cell fraction (not recorded which). The receptors here all came from a male donor with ankylosing spondylitis or in good health (not recorded which).

This clonotype was seen at least ten times. This rearrangement joins TRBV5-6 to TRBJ2-7; D remains unclear. The germline gives CDR1 SGHDT, CDR2 YYEEEE. This CDR3 has 13 residues. Trimming took 2 bases from V and 6 from J, leaving 12 bases between them. For the CDR3, the DNA is TGTGCCAGCAGCTTCAGTTCCTCCGGCGAGCAGTACTTC. Amino acid sequence: CASSFSSSGEQYF.

This clonotype was detected a few times. This rearrangement joins TRBV3-1 to TRBJ1-2; D call uncertain. Trimming pared 0 bases from V and 4 bases from J, leaving 15 bases between. CDR3 length: 16 residues. Per germline, CDR1 LGHDT and CDR2 YNNKEL (reference sequence). This CDR3 is CASSQESGVTFYGYTF. CDR3 DNA sequence: TGTGCCAGCAGCCAAGAGTCGGGCGTTACCTTCTATGGCTACACCTTC.

This clonotype showed up many times. This chain connects TRBV2 to TRBJ2-5, with 7 bases fitting TRBD1. Per the germline V gene, CDR1 is SNHLY and CDR2 is FYNNEI. The CDR3 has 13 amino acids. V lost 6 bases to trimming and J lost 3 bases; unmatched junction nucleotides: 4. The CDR3 loop is CASSRDSEETQYF. The CDR3 DNA sequence: TGTGCCAGCAGCCGGGACAGCGAAGAGACCCAGTACTTC.

This clonotype was recorded many times. The rearrangement joins TRBV20-1 to TRBJ2-1; the D call may be TRBD1 or TRBD2 (5 bases each). Germline CDR1 and CDR2: DFQATT and SNEGSKA (reference sequence). This CDR3 has 14 amino acids. V shed 1 base and J shed 1 base, with 8 bases lying between them. CDR3 in amino acids: CSARGGTSYNEQFF. DNA of the CDR3: TGCAGTGCTAGAGGGGGGACGTCCTACAATGAGCAGTTCTTC.

The chain is built from TRBV7-8 and TRBJ2-7, with a possible D match to TRBD1 (6 bases). CDR3 length: 15 amino acids. Germline assignment: CDR1 SGHVS and CDR2 FQNEAQ. V was cut by 3 bases and J by 3 bases, with 15 bases left in between. The chain's CDR3 is CASSLGTNLNYEQYF. The CDR3 nucleotides are TGTGCCAGCAGCTTGGGGACAAATTTAAACTACGAGCAGTACTTC.

This clonotype was counted a few times. The chain links TRBV5-1 to TRBJ1-4; a possible D gene is TRBD1 (5 bases). The V end lost 4 bases, the J end lost 6 bases, and 13 bases lay between the germline ends. Germline-derived CDR1 and CDR2 are SGHRS and YFSETQ. The CDR3 runs to 14 residues. The CDR3 region has the DNA TGCGCCAGCAGCCCAGGGTCGGCAGATGAAAAACTGTTTTTT. The encoded protein is CASSPGSADEKLFF.

To note about this clonotype: The junction differs from germline at one of its ends, possibly a read error. The chain couples TRBV24-1 to TRBJ2-5; D gene ambiguous. The CDR3 has 13 residues. Germline V lookup: CDR1 KGHDR, CDR2 SFDVKD. CDR3 residues: CVTMERLRETQYF. The CDR3 DNA reads as TGTGTCACCATGGAAAGGCTCAGAGAGACCCAGTACTTC.

This clonotype was recorded many times. The gene calls are TRBV5-6 and TRBJ2-7; tentatively, D is TRBD1 (5 bases). V lost 0 bases and J 1 base, leaving 14 bases between the germline ends. The CDR3 totals 16 residues. Germline V gene sequence: CDR1 SGHDT, CDR2 YYEEEE. CDR3 protein: CASSLGAGWDSYEQYF. The DNA for the CDR3 is TGTGCCAGCAGCTTGGGGGCAGGGTGGGATTCCTACGAGCAGTACTTC.

This clonotype was recorded at least ten times. This chain links TRBV5-1 with TRBJ1-1; possible D gene TRBD1, 5 bases. CDR3 length: 13 residues. Germline loops: CDR1 SGHRS, CDR2 YFSETQ. V lost 4 bases and J 4 bases, leaving 11 bases between the germline ends. The CDR3 nucleotides are TGCGCCAGCAGCAGATCGGGGGGCACTGAAGCTTTCTTT. Amino acid sequence: CASSRSGGTEAFF.

This clonotype came up many times. The rearrangement links TRBV6-6 to TRBJ1-1; the D is unclear. Germline V gene data show CDR1 as MNHNY and CDR2 as SVGAGI (reference sequence). Trimming removed 4 bases from V and 4 bases from J, with 4 bases in between. CDR3 length: 11 residues. The CDR3 loop is CASSSITEAFF. In nucleotides, the CDR3 is TGTGCCAGCAGTTCGATCACTGAAGCTTTCTTT.

The table lists this clonotype with many counts. The chain couples TRBV5-4 to TRBJ2-7; D gene ambiguous. Trimming pared 1 base from V and 3 bases from J, leaving 14 bases between. Per germline, CDR1 SGHNT and CDR2 YYREEE (reference sequence). CDR3 size: 15 residues. CDR3 coding DNA: TGTGCCAGCAGCTTGACCCAGAGCGTCCTCTACGAGCAGTACTTC. It yields the protein CASSLTQSVLYEQYF. Filled out from reference TRBV5-4 and TRBJ2-7, the complete variable domain reads ETGVTQSPTHLIKTRGQQVTLRCSSQSGHNTVSWYQQALGQGPQFIFQYYREEENGRGNFPPRFSGLQFPNYSSELNVNALELDDSALYLCASSLTQSVLYEQYFGPGTRLTVT.

There are a few counts of this clonotype. The V call is TRBV10-3, the J call TRBJ2-7; 13 nucleotides agree with TRBD2. V dropped 5 bases and J dropped 2; count of bases not matched to a gene: 15. The CDR3 is 19 amino acids. Germline loops: CDR1 ENHRY, CDR2 SYGVKD. The DNA of the CDR3 is TGTGCCATCAGTACCGACAGGACTAGCGGGGGAGCCATCCCCTACGAGCAGTACTTC. This encodes CAISTDRTSGGAIPYEQYF.

The sample holds a few counts of this clonotype. The DNA of the CDR3 is TGTGCCAGCAGTCCCGGGACAGTTCCAGATACGCAGTATTTT. Translating gives CASSPGTVPDTQYF. This chain uses TRBV7-2 with TRBJ2-3; TRBD1 matches at 7 bases. V was clipped by 6 bases and J by 4 bases; unmatched bases: 7. The CDR3 is 14 amino acids. CDR1 is SGHTA, CDR2 FQGNSA, per germline.

Many counts were recorded for this clonotype. The gene calls are TRBV11-2 and TRBJ2-3; a possible D gene is TRBD2 (6 bases). This CDR3 region has 16 residues. Germline-derived CDR1 and CDR2 are SGHAT and FQNNGV. Trimming pared 2 bases from V and 0 bases from J, leaving 12 bases between. Here the CDR3 DNA reads TGTGCCAGCAGCTTATCTGGAGGGACTAGCACAGATACGCAGTATTTT. This encodes CASSLSGGTSTDTQYF.

This clonotype turned up a few times. CDR3 sequence reads: CASSLGAGTGAYSNQPQHF. As DNA, the CDR3 is TGTGCCAGCAGCTTAGGAGCCGGGACAGGGGCATATAGCAATCAGCCCCAGCATTTT. V usage is TRBV7-6 and J usage is TRBJ1-5; 10 bases are a match to TRBD1. The J segment lost 0 bases and the V segment lost 1 base, leaving 9 bases of the junction unmatched. Germline CDR1 and CDR2: SGHVS and FNYEAQ. The CDR3 runs to 19 residues.

This clonotype came up many times. The chain links TRBV25-1 to TRBJ2-1, with TRBD2 matching over 10 bases. The CDR3 has 15 residues. Germline CDR1 and CDR2: MGHDK and SYGVNS. Trimming cost V 2 bases and J 5 bases; bases outside gene matches: 3. The CDR3 coding sequence is TGTGCCAGCAGTGAACTAGCGGGGGCTCACAATGAGCAGTTCTTC. It encodes CASSELAGAHNEQFF.

This clonotype was seen a few times. The gene calls are TRBV2 and TRBJ2-6; 7 bases align to TRBD1. CDR1 is SNHLY, CDR2 FYNNEI, per germline. J was trimmed by 0 bases and V by 6 bases; bases with no gene match: 8. There are 17 residues in the CDR3. Here the CDR3 DNA reads TGTGCCAGCAGAAGACAGGGCTCGAACTCTGGGGCCAACGTCCTGACTTTC. Its protein is CASRRQGSNSGANVLTF.

This clonotype was found many times. V and J are TRBV20-1 and TRBJ2-7; TRBD2 is a possible D gene (6 bases). The V gene lost 4 bases and the J gene lost 2 bases, with 15 bases spanning the gap. The CDR3 has 14 residues. Germline V gives CDR1 DFQATT, CDR2 SNEGSKA (reference sequence). The CDR3 here is CSANDGTGAYEQYF. The CDR3 DNA sequence: TGCAGTGCTAATGACGGGACTGGGGCCTACGAGCAGTACTTC.

By share, this clonotype counts as medium-sized. The chain employs TRBV12-3 or TRBV12-4 and TRBJ2-7; D may be TRBD2 (5 bases). This CDR3 spans 13 amino acids. Trimming took 6 bases from V and 4 from J, leaving 13 bases between them. As DNA, the CDR3 is TGTGCCAGCAGCGATCGGGGAAGGTACGAGCAGTACTTC. It encodes CASSDRGRYEQYF.

This clonotype appeared many times. The J gene is TRBJ1-1, the V gene TRBV20-1, with D tentatively TRBD1 (6 bases). This CDR3 is 13 amino acids long. Germline assignment: CDR1 DFQATT and CDR2 SNEGSKA (reference sequence). The V end was cut by 6 bases, the J end by 1 base, with 12 bases between. In DNA form, the CDR3 reads TGCAGTGCCTATCGGACAGAGAACACTGAAGCTTTCTTT. This sequence encodes CSAYRTENTEAFF.

The CDR3 loop reads CASSFSGNSYEQYF. CDR3 nucleotide sequence: TGTGCCAGCAGCTTCAGCGGGAACTCCTACGAGCAGTACTTC. J is TRBJ2-7 and V is TRBV11-2; 7 bases match TRBD2. Trimming at V came to 3 bases and at J to 0 bases, leaving 2 bases not matched to a gene. The germline CDR1 and CDR2 sequences are SGHAT and FQNNGV. This CDR3 has 14 residues. Full variable domain (missing parts from reference TRBV11-2 and TRBJ2-7): EAGVAQSPRYKIIEKRQSVAFWCNPISGHATLYWYQQILGQGPKLLIQFQNNGVVDDSQLPKDRFSAERLKGVDSTLKIQPAKLEDSAVYLCASSFSGNSYEQYFGPGTRLTVT.

The sample holds many counts of this clonotype. The chain uses TRBV5-1 and TRBJ2-1; no reliable D call. The length of the CDR3 is 14 residues. The V gene lost 2 bases and the J gene lost 3 bases, with 9 bases spanning the gap. Per germline, CDR1 SGHRS and CDR2 YFSETQ. The CDR3 region is CASSFKGFYNEQFF. Written as DNA, the CDR3 is TGCGCCAGCAGCTTTAAGGGATTCTACAATGAGCAGTTCTTC.

This clonotype was observed at least ten times. The chain links TRBV12-3 or TRBV12-4 to TRBJ2-5; the match to TRBD1 covers 9 bases. CDR3 size: 16 residues. With 1 base clipped from V and 5 bases from J, the junction kept 8 bases outside the gene matches. In nucleotides, the CDR3 is TGTGCCAGCAGTTTAGAGGGACAGGGATTTTTGGAGACCCAGTACTTC. Amino acid sequence: CASSLEGQGFLETQYF.

This chain links TRBV6-1 with TRBJ2-1; 15 positions match TRBD2. CDR3 length: 18 amino acids. Per germline, CDR1 MNHNS and CDR2 SASEGT. V trimming: 5 bases; J trimming: 4 bases; junction bases outside the gene matches: 9. The CDR3 sequence: CASSPGLAGGLWYNEQFF. As DNA, the CDR3 is TGTGCCAGCAGTCCCGGACTAGCGGGGGGGCTTTGGTACAATGAGCAGTTCTTC.

This clonotype showed up many times. The chain employs TRBV4-1 and TRBJ2-7, with D perhaps TRBD1 (6 bases). CDR1 MGHRA and CDR2 YSYEKL come from the germline V gene. V was cut by 4 bases and J by 3 bases, with 13 bases left in between. CDR3 size: 14 residues. CDR3 sequence (DNA): TGCGCCAGCAGCCGCTCGGACAGCTACTACGAGCAGTACTTC. This codes for CASSRSDSYYEQYF.

This clonotype was observed at least ten times. In nucleotides, the CDR3 is TGTGCCAGCAGTCCCGACAGGGAACGAGGCTACGAGCAGTACTTC. Translating it yields CASSPDRERGYEQYF. The rearrangement links TRBV12-3 or TRBV12-4 to TRBJ2-7; 7 bases line up with TRBD1. Trimming cost V 5 bases and J 3 bases; bases outside gene matches: 10. CDR3 length: 15 residues.

This clonotype was recorded many times. The rearrangement uses TRBV2 and TRBJ1-4, with 9 bases lining up with TRBD1. Germline-derived CDR1 and CDR2 are SNHLY and FYNNEI. J lost 13 bases, V lost 4 bases, and 10 bases had no gene match. The CDR3 is made up of 14 amino acids. In DNA form, the CDR3 reads TGTGCCAGCAGTGGACAGGGGGGTCATAATAGACTGTTTTTT. Translation: CASSGQGGHNRLFF.